This TCR beta chain was recovered during a study of neurological immune-mediated disorders. This clonotype was recorded at least ten times. Its matching antigen is unknown. TCRdb reprocessed the 5' RACE reads with MiXCR, giving one entry per CDR3 protein. The repertoire holds about 55,000 distinct CDR3 sequences, with about 4% as singletons. Study conclusions and caveats: HTLV-1-associated myelopathy showed the most TCR clonal expansion; multiple sclerosis the least, below healthy controls.

This TCR came from a middle-aged man with multiple sclerosis. The specimen was PBMCs.

The CDR3 sequence: CASSPSGGDSAGELFF. The CDR3 DNA sequence: TGTGCCAGCAGTCCTTCCGGGGGGGATTCGGCCGGGGAGCTGTTTTTT. The gene calls are TRBV6-2 or TRBV6-3 and TRBJ2-2; 8 positions agree with TRBD2. V trimming: 5 bases; J trimming: 6 bases; junction bases outside the gene matches: 11. The CDR3 runs to 16 residues. Germline assignment: CDR1 MNHEY and CDR2 SVGEGT.